Here is one T cell receptor beta chain with its context. This sample stems from a study of graft-versus-host responses after intestinal transplantation. The graft tissue was processed, and this released both intraepithelial and lamina propria lymphocytes. The CDR3 is 15 residues long. CDR1 KGHSH and CDR2 LQKENI come from the germline V gene. The junction had 12 bases not matched to a gene; V was cut back by 5 bases and J by 8 bases. Produced via immunoSEQ multiplex PCR; TCRdb's table is partial and in-frame only. The repertoire consists of roughly 15,000 clones, with over 50% occurring once and the leading ten covering 9.5% to 15%.

The sequencing here drew on ileum tissue, taken 524 days after transplant. This clonotype originated in a human patient who received an intestinal transplant, so some T cells may come from the graft donor. V gene TRBV18 combines with J gene TRBJ1-1; TRBD1 matches 9 bases. The CDR3 loop is CASSVTGGKVTEAFF. CDR3 DNA sequence: TGTGCCAGCTCAGTAACAGGGGGCAAGGTCACCGAAGCTTTCTTT. Supplemented by reference TRBV18 and TRBJ1-1, the full variable domain reads NAGVMQNPRHLVRRRGQEARLRCSPMKGHSHVYWYRQLPEEGLKFMVYLQKENIIDESGMPKERFSAEFPKEGPSILRIQQVVRGDSAAYFCASSVTGGKVTEAFFGQGTRLTVV.